Described below is a single T cell receptor (beta chain) sequence and its context. These data originate in a study of follicular helper T cells after annual influenza vaccination. This sample's time point: 2015-2016 season, pre-vaccination. Trimming removed 2 bases at V and 4 bases at J, with 11 bases between. CDR3 length equals 14 residues. CDR1 MDHEN and CDR2 SYDVKM come from the germline V gene. Some clones are missing from TCRdb's copy, which holds only in-frame ones; the method was immunoSEQ multiplex PCR. Here the sample spans roughly 10,000 clones, around 85% being singletons. The chain combines TRBV28 with TRBJ1-2; D remains unclear. This specimen consisted of CXCR5+ CD38- circulating T follicular helper cells from blood, obtained on the day of influenza vaccination. Regarding subset: circulating Tfh, non-naive CD4+CXCR5+PD-1+ (ICOS+CD38+ or ICOS-CD38-). This receptor was identified in an adult who received the influenza vaccine. The CDR3 protein is CASSLGLLGYGYTF. DNA for the CDR3: TGTGCCAGCAGTTTAGGACTGCTAGGCTATGGCTACACCTTC.